The 3 T cell receptor beta chains below come from one sample, sequenced in a study of blood T cell repertoires in COVID-19 (TCRdb year 2020). The library was obtained by the immunoSEQ multiplex PCR assay. In its TCRdb copy, this immuneACCESS table keeps in-frame sequences only and misses some clones. Where compared with another copy, unresolved V genes explain less than half of these, and the others have no known cause. Across this sample there are 40,000 to 45,000 clones, with approximately 90% seen only once. The ten most abundant clones make up around 5% of the sample. The material sequenced was peripheral blood. The receptors were gathered from a human donor in a cohort sampled during active COVID-19.

The chain joins TRBV4-1 to TRBJ2-4; D is unclear. The CDR3 runs 20 residues. Trimming removed 4 bases at V and 0 bases at J, with 25 bases between. Germline V lookup: CDR1 MGHRA, CDR2 YSYEKL. The CDR3 sequence: CASSPFVPVPKLLAKNIQYF. CDR3 DNA sequence: TGCGCCAGCAGCCCTTTCGTGCCAGTCCCTAAACTATTAGCCAAAAACATTCAGTACTTC.

The V and J genes are TRBV5-6 and TRBJ1-1; D perhaps matches TRBD1 (6 bases). Trimming shortened V by 10 bases and J by 5 bases, and 15 bases separated the two germline ends. Per germline, CDR1 SGHDT and CDR2 YYEEEE. The CDR3 totals 12 residues. CDR3 loop: CAASRGGTEAFF. CDR3 nucleotide sequence: TGTGCCGCGAGCAGGGGAGGGACTGAAGCTTTCTTT.

The genes are TRBV7-9 and TRBJ2-5, with TRBD2 matching 7 bases. V was clipped by 11 bases and J by 4 bases; unmatched bases: 10. The CDR3 spans 13 residues. Germline-derived CDR1 and CDR2 are SEHNR and FQNEAQ (reference sequence). CDR3 in DNA: TGTGCCGTCCCTCGGGTAGCGGGAGAGACCCAGTACTTC. It translates to CAVPRVAGETQYF.